The entry below gives a single T cell receptor beta chain sequence along with its context. Its antigen is currently not known. No much larger clone is present one base from it, and per-base qualities are unavailable. Per the germline V gene, MNHEY is the CDR1 and SVGAGI is the CDR2. Here V drops 7 bases and J drops 8 bases, and the junction holds 5 bases not matched to any gene. The CDR3 contains 14 residues, cysteine and phenylalanine counted. Only CDR3 DNA is held: 42 bases, read in frame from base 1. Whole blood was collected in K2EDTA tubes by collaborating institutions according to the institutions' own protocols. For TCRbeta analysis, collaborators shipped samples as frozen whole blood, isolated PBMCs, or DNA extracted from either of those sample types. This sample is drawn from a study of blood T cell repertoires in COVID-19 (dated by TCRdb to the early 2020s). Context from the whole study: The collaborator samples originated in the United States, Italy and Spain and spanned the acute and convalescent phases of COVID-19. HLA class I and class II types, where available, came from metadata supplied by the sample provider rather than from assay-based typing. Samples came from the ongoing ImmuneRACE study (first 160 participants) plus 1,254 subjects from 6 global collaborators. A de-identified subject ID, COVID-19 status, age in years and sex were almost always included in the sample metadata. Deeply sampled blood TCRbeta repertoires from subjects exposed to, actively infected with, or recovered from COVID-19 were included in the dataset. The material from the prospective study consisted of cDNA or gDNA derived from T cells, B-cell-depleted T cells, or PBMCs. The repertoires were released in a freely available public database intended as a resource for research on the immune response to SARS-CoV-2. The paper's findings and limits, for the study overall: Clinical and demographic metadata were provided uncurated, with the amount varying by source and participant.

TCRbeta CDR3 regions were amplified from genomic DNA by means of the immunoSEQ Assay, a bias-controlled multiplex PCR. Per the original workflow: The number of nucleated cells in each sample was estimated from the amplification of reference gene primers within the assay. Sequence reads were collapsed and filtered to measure the absolute abundance of every unique TCRbeta CDR3 rearrangement. For each sample, productive Simpson clonality was calculated as the square root of Simpson's diversity index over productive rearrangements. TCRdb holds this immuneACCESS table with in-frame rearrangements only. Some clones are missing; in checked studies, unresolved V genes explain under half, and the rest has no known cause. Clonal size and the V and J genes are those of that table, whereas D and trimming came from the DNA. Recorded for this sample are 90,000 to 150,000 clones; about 80% of them occurred a single time. About 4% of the sample comes from the top ten.

This TCR derives from an elderly woman with acute or convalescent COVID-19. The sequencing input was peripheral blood. The V and J segments used are TRBV6-5 and TRBJ1-6; 10 central bases correspond to TRBD1. The nucleotides read TGTGCCAGCATTCCCGGGACAGGGGATTCACCCCTCCACTTT. Its translation is CASIPGTGDSPLHF.